The present TCR beta chain was sequenced within a study of blood T cell repertoires in COVID-19. Looking at the study overall: Acute and convalescent COVID-19 samples came from the United States, Italy and Spain.

Per germline, CDR1 SGDLS and CDR2 YYNGEE. This CDR3 has 15 amino acids. Trimming left V 2 bases short and J 0 bases short, with 9 bases between. Per the original methods: Reference gene primers were amplified, and this amplification served to estimate nucleated cell counts. Sequencing was performed with immunoSEQ multiplex PCR; in TCRdb, only in-frame clones are kept and a portion is missing. Clone size and the V and J calls come from that table; the DNA yielded D and trimming. The table shows around 66,000 clones, with approximately 87% occurring only once. This chain uses TRBV9 with TRBJ1-3, with D perhaps matching TRBD1 (5 bases). This TCR was sampled from a man aged 60 to 75 with acute or convalescent COVID-19. Sequencing input: peripheral blood. This chain's CDR3 is CASSVGRNSGNTIYF. Here the CDR3 DNA reads TGTGCCAGCAGCGTGGGGCGGAACTCTGGAAACACCATATATTTT.